These T cell receptor beta chains were read from a single sample in a study of blood T cell repertoires in COVID-19. Sequencing used immunoSEQ multiplex PCR; TCRdb keeps in-frame clones, though not all of them. The sample lists some 200,000 clones, around 82% occurring once. Sequencing was performed on PBMCs or T cells enriched from blood (not recorded which). These receptors all come from a man in his forties or fifties who had recovered from COVID-19. CDR3s include the opening cysteine and the closing phenylalanine or tryptophan. Fields, in order: V gene, clone size, J gene, D gene, CDR3 DNA, CDR3 protein. The D gene is left open where the match is weak. Rows may omit the clone size; those that give it use once, few, many or a size class.

>TRBV15|NA|TRBJ1-5|NA
TGTGCCACCAGCAGAGATGTGAGGAGCAATCAGCCCCAGCATTTT
CATSRDVRSNQPQHF
>TRBV6-6|NA|TRBJ1-2|NA
TGTGCCTCCCATCCCCGGACAGCTCCTAACTATGGCTACACCTTC
CASHPRTAPNYGYTF
>TRBV27|NA|TRBJ1-1|NA
TGTGCCAGCAGTACGCCGACAGGCGGGAACACTGAAGCTTTCTTT
CASSTPTGGNTEAFF
>TRBV18|NA|TRBJ1-5|NA
TGTGCCAGCTCACCTTCAGGTGGCAATCAGCCCCAGCATTTT
CASSPSGGNQPQHF
>TRBV29-1|NA|TRBJ2-2|NA
TGCAGCGCTCACAGAAGCACCGGGGAGCTGTTTTTT
CSAHRSTGELFF
>TRBV5-4|once|TRBJ2-2|TRBD1
TGTGCCAGCAGCCCTGACAGGGGGAAGACCGGGGAGCTGTTTTTT
CASSPDRGKTGELFF
>TRBV5-1|once|TRBJ2-5|TRBD2
TGCGCCAGCAGCTGGGGACTAGCGGGAGCTGGAGAGACCCAGTACTTC
CASSWGLAGAGETQYF
>TRBV18|NA|TRBJ1-1|NA
TGTGCCAGCTCAAACATTCAGAGCGCGAACACTGAAGCTTTCTTT
CASSNIQSANTEAFF
>TRBV30|few|TRBJ2-5|NA
TGTGCCTGGAGCCGAGGGCGACGCGAGACCCAGTACTTC
CAWSRGRRETQYF
>TRBV28|once|TRBJ1-1|NA
TGTGCCAGCAGTTTGGGGGGTATGAACACTGAAGCTTTCTTT
CASSLGGMNTEAFF
>TRBV5-8|NA|TRBJ1-2|NA
TGTGCCAGCAGCTTGGACACGAACTATGGCTACACCTTC
CASSLDTNYGYTF
>TRBV7-2|NA|TRBJ2-7|TRBD1
TGTGCCAGCAGCTTAGAGCAGGGGGCCGGCTACGAGCAGTACTTC
CASSLEQGAGYEQYF
>TRBV20-1|NA|TRBJ2-5|NA
TGCAGTGCTAACCCTAGAGAGACCCAGTACTTC
CSANPRETQYF
>TRBV5-6|NA|TRBJ1-2|NA
TGTGCCAGCAGCTTGGGGGCAGGGTATGGATATGGCTACACCTTC
CASSLGAGYGYGYTF
>TRBV27|once|TRBJ2-3|TRBD2
TGTGCCAGCAGTTTAGTCGGCACTAGCGGGATCACAGATACGCAGTATTTT
CASSLVGTSGITDTQYF
>TRBV6-6|NA|TRBJ2-5|TRBD1
TGTGCCAGCAGTTACAGGGGGCAGGAGACCCAGTACTTC
CASSYRGQETQYF
>TRBV30|NA|TRBJ1-1|NA
TGTGCCTGGAGTGAACTTTACACTGAAGCTTTCTTT
CAWSELYTEAFF
>TRBV19|NA|TRBJ1-4|NA
TGTGCCAGTAGTATACTTCCGGGGGAAAAACTGTTTTTT
CASSILPGEKLFF
>TRBV2|NA|TRBJ1-5|NA
TGTGCCAGCAGTGGGGGTACAGGGATTGAACCCCAGCATTTT
CASSGGTGIEPQHF
>TRBV6-1|NA|TRBJ1-3|NA
TGTGCCAGCAGTGAAGCGGCCTCTGGAAACACCATATATTTT
CASSEAASGNTIYF
>TRBV4-3|NA|TRBJ2-3|TRBD2
TGCGCCAGCAGCCAAGATTTCGGGAGGTCCGCCCCGTATTTT
CASSQDFGRSAPYF
>TRBV5-1|few|TRBJ2-1|TRBD2
TGCGCCAGCAGCCCCCGTAGCGGGACTTTGAATGAGCAGTTCTTC
CASSPRSGTLNEQFF
>TRBV30|NA|TRBJ1-4|TRBD1
TGTGCCTGGACCACACAGGGGCTGAATGAAAAACTGTTTTTT
CAWTTQGLNEKLFF
>TRBV7-8|once|TRBJ2-7|NA
TGTGCCAGCAGCCCAGACTCCGGGACAAGAGCCTACGAGCAGTACTTC
CASSPDSGTRAYEQYF